This passage covers 17 T cell receptor beta chains from one sample sequenced in a study of OX40 agonist ivuxolimab in advanced cancers. Sequencing was performed with immunoSEQ multiplex PCR; in TCRdb, only in-frame clones are kept and a portion is missing. The sample has about 100,000 clones; more than 85% are singletons. Source: CD4+ or CD8+ T cells sorted from blood, taken in a trial of the OX40 agonist ivuxolimab. The receptors shown here come from an adult with an advanced solid tumor such as melanoma, head and neck, liver or kidney cancer.

CDR3 coding DNA: TGCAGCGCGAAGAGCGGGAGCTCCTACAATGAGCAGTTCTTC. This gives the protein CSAKSGSSYNEQFF. V is TRBV29-1 and J is TRBJ2-1; the match to TRBD2 covers 8 bases. The CDR3 sequence is 14 residues long. The V gene end was trimmed by 7 bases and the J gene end by 0 bases; junction bases not matched to a gene: 5. Germline V gene sequence: CDR1 SQVTM, CDR2 ANQGSEA.

J is TRBJ2-7 and V is TRBV5-1, with D possibly matching TRBD1 (5 bases). Germline V gene data show CDR1 as SGHRS and CDR2 as YFSETQ. This CDR3 has 14 residues. V dropped 0 bases and J dropped 5 bases, with 12 bases sitting between them. The CDR3 coding sequence is TGCGCCAGCAGCTTGGAAGGGGATCGCGACGAGCAGTACTTC. Amino acids: CASSLEGDRDEQYF.

This chain joins TRBV5-1 and TRBJ2-1; 8 bases are a match to TRBD1. The CDR3 has 15 amino acids. With 4 bases clipped from V and 4 bases from J, the junction kept 7 bases outside the gene matches. Looked up from germline, CDR1 is SGHRS and CDR2 is YFSETQ. The CDR3 sequence is CASSLTGGRYNEQFF. The CDR3 bases are TGCGCCAGCAGCCTCACAGGGGGAAGGTACAATGAGCAGTTCTTC.

This rearrangement joins TRBV9 to TRBJ2-3, with TRBD1 matching over 7 bases. Germline loops: CDR1 SGDLS, CDR2 YYNGEE. The junction had 5 bases not matched to a gene; V was cut back by 0 bases and J by 7 bases. This CDR3 spans 14 amino acids. CDR3 coding DNA: TGTGCCAGCAGCGTAGACCAGGGGGAAAATACGCAGTATTTT. Protein sequence: CASSVDQGENTQYF.

The V gene is TRBV5-4, the J gene TRBJ2-1; 9 bases align to TRBD1. This CDR3 has 17 residues. Germline V gene data show CDR1 as SGHNT and CDR2 as YYREEE (reference sequence). After removal of 1 base from V and 0 bases from J, the junction contained 5 bases not matched to a gene. CDR3 nucleotides: TGTGCCAGCAGCTTGCCGGGACAGGGATCCTCCTACAATGAGCAGTTCTTC. Protein product: CASSLPGQGSSYNEQFF.

The sample holds one count of this clone. V usage is TRBV11-3 and J usage is TRBJ2-5; 8 bases are a match to TRBD1. The V and J ends lost 4 bases and 3 bases, in that order; junction bases with no gene match: 1. The CDR3 contains 13 residues. The germline CDR1 and CDR2 sequences are SGHNT and YENEEA. The CDR3, as DNA: TGTGCCAGCAGCTCGGGACAGGAAGAGACCCAGTACTTC. This sequence encodes CASSSGQEETQYF.

V gene TRBV7-3 combines with J gene TRBJ2-3; 10 nucleotides agree with TRBD2. Looked up from germline, CDR1 is SGHTA and CDR2 is FQGTGA. V lost 2 bases to trimming and J lost 4 bases; unmatched junction nucleotides: 12. The CDR3 sequence is 18 residues long. CDR3 protein: CASSLDAGTSAPADTQYF. CDR3 DNA: TGTGCCAGCAGCTTAGACGCGGGGACTAGCGCGCCGGCAGATACGCAGTATTTT.

The chain employs TRBV11-3 and TRBJ2-3; 7 positions match TRBD2. The CDR3 is 14 residues long. CDR1 and CDR2 from the germline V gene are SGHNT and YENEEA. With 4 bases clipped from V and 3 bases from J, the junction kept 4 bases outside the gene matches. The CDR3, as DNA: TGTGCCAGCAGCTCTAGCGGCCCTACAGATACGCAGTATTTT. Translated, it gives CASSSSGPTDTQYF.

This chain joins TRBV28 and TRBJ1-5; D remains unclear. Germline lookup yields CDR1 MDHEN and CDR2 SYDVKM. The CDR3 is 17 residues long. V lost 5 bases, J lost 7 bases, and 24 bases lay in between. CDR3 sequence: CASSRPPGDRVGQPQHF. CDR3 DNA: TGTGCCAGCAGTAGACCCCCGGGCGACCGGGTCGGGCAGCCCCAGCATTTT.

The chain carries TRBV28 and TRBJ2-3; 7 bases map to TRBD2. Unmatched junction bases numbered 9, after V lost 6 bases and J lost 0 bases. Germline V gives CDR1 MDHEN, CDR2 SYDVKM. The CDR3 extends over 16 amino acids. The CDR3 loop reads CASSDSSGTSTDTQYF. The DNA for the CDR3 is TGTGCCAGCAGCGATTCTAGCGGAACTAGCACAGATACGCAGTATTTT. The full variable domain, its missing parts supplied by reference TRBV28 and TRBJ2-3, is DVKVTQSSRYLVKRTGEKVFLECVQDMDHENMFWYRQDPGLGLRLIYFSYDVKMKEKGDIPEGYSVSREKKERFSLILESASTNQTSMYLCASSDSSGTSTDTQYFGPGTRLTVL.

V gene TRBV2 combines with J gene TRBJ2-1; 13 nucleotides line up with TRBD2. J lost 8 bases, V lost 8 bases, and 21 bases had no gene match. The germline CDR1 and CDR2 sequences are SNHLY and FYNNEI. CDR3 length: 19 amino acids. CDR3 region: CASGKIGTSGMMGGDEQFF. The CDR3 nucleotides are TGTGCCAGCGGAAAAATAGGGACTAGCGGGATGATGGGTGGCGATGAGCAGTTCTTC.

The gene calls are TRBV5-1 and TRBJ2-3; TRBD2 matches at 10 bases. Trimming cost V 5 bases and J 2 bases; bases outside gene matches: 8. CDR1 is SGHRS and CDR2 is YFSETQ in the germline V gene. This CDR3 is 16 amino acids long. The CDR3 here is CASRPAGGPVTDTQYF. The CDR3 coding sequence is TGCGCCAGCAGACCAGCGGGAGGGCCTGTCACAGATACGCAGTATTTT. Full variable domain (missing parts from reference TRBV5-1 and TRBJ2-3): KAGVTQTPRYLIKTRGQQVTLSCSPISGHRSVSWYQQTPGQGLQFLFEYFSETQRNKGNFPGRFSGRQFSNSRSEMNVSTLELGDSALYLCASRPAGGPVTDTQYFGPGTRLTVL.

This rearrangement joins TRBV28 to TRBJ2-5; 9 bases align to TRBD1. CDR1 and CDR2 from the germline V gene are MDHEN and SYDVKM. This CDR3 comprises 14 residues. V lost 7 bases, J lost 7 bases, and 10 bases stayed unmatched. The CDR3 loop is CASNFRDRDGTQYF. The CDR3 DNA reads as TGTGCCAGCAACTTCCGGGACAGGGACGGGACCCAGTACTTC.

In the case of this clone: The sample has other DNA sequences that encode this CDR3 too. CDR3 sequence reads: CASSLPGQGGGYTF. DNA of the CDR3: TGTGCCAGCAGTTTACCCGGGCAGGGTGGGGGCTACACCTTC. The V and J genes are TRBV28 and TRBJ1-2; tentative D call: TRBD1 (5 bases). This CDR3 region has 14 residues. Germline-derived CDR1 and CDR2 are MDHEN and SYDVKM. The V and J ends lost 2 bases and 8 bases respectively, with 15 bases between them.

The gene calls are TRBV7-8 and TRBJ2-5, with D uncertain. The V end lost 4 bases, the J end lost 1 base, and 13 bases lay between the germline ends. Germline V gene lookup returns CDR1 SGHVS and CDR2 FQNEAQ. This CDR3 comprises 15 residues. In DNA, the CDR3 is TGTGCCAGCAGCTCAAGGGCGCACGGCCAAGAGACCCAGTACTTC. As protein: CASSSRAHGQETQYF.

The V call is TRBV28, the J call TRBJ1-2, with TRBD1 matching 9 bases. V lost 7 bases and J lost 8; bases outside the gene matches: 11. CDR1 MDHEN and CDR2 SYDVKM come from the germline V gene. This CDR3 contains 14 residues. The CDR3 loop reads CASKQQGAKWGYTF. The DNA of the CDR3 is TGTGCCAGCAAACAACAGGGGGCGAAGTGGGGCTACACCTTC.

The gene calls are TRBV6-5 and TRBJ2-7; D is possibly TRBD2 (7 bases). V was trimmed by 6 bases and J by 2 bases, leaving 14 bases between them. The length of the CDR3 is 14 residues. Germline-derived CDR1 and CDR2 are MNHEY and SVGAGI. In DNA, the CDR3 is TGTGCCAGCAGGGGGGGGCGCGGGACCTACGAGCAGTACTTC. The encoded protein is CASRGGRGTYEQYF.